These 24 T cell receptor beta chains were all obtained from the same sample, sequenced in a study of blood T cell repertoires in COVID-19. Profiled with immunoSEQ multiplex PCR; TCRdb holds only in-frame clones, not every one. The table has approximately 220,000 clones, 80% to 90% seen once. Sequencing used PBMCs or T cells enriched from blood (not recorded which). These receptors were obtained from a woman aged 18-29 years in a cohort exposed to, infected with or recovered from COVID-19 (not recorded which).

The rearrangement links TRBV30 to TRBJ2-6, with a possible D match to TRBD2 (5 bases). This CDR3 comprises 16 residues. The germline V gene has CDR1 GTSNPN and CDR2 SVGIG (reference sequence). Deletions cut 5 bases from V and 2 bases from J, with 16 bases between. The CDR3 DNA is TGTGCCTGGGGCCGAGCGGTCTTAACTGGGGCCAACGTCCTGACTTTC. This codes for CAWGRAVLTGANVLTF.

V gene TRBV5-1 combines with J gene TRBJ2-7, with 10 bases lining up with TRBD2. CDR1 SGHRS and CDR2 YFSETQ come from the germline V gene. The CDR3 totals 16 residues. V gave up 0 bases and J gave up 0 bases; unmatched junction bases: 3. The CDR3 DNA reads TGCGCCAGCAGCTTGGACCCTAGCGGGAGCTCCTACGAGCAGTACTTC. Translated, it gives CASSLDPSGSSYEQYF.

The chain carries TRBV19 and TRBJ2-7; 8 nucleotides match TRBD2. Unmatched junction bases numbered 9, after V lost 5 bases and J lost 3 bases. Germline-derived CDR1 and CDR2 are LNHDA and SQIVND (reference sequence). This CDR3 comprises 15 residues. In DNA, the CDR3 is TGTGCCAGTAGTGGGGGGACTAGGCTGGTCTACGAGCAGTACTTC. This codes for CASSGGTRLVYEQYF.

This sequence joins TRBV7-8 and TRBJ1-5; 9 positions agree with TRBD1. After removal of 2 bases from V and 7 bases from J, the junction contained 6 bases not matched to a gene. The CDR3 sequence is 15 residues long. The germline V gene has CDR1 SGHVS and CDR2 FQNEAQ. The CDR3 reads CASSLHRGRVQPQHF. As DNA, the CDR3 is TGTGCCAGCAGCTTACACAGGGGGCGCGTCCAGCCCCAGCATTTT.

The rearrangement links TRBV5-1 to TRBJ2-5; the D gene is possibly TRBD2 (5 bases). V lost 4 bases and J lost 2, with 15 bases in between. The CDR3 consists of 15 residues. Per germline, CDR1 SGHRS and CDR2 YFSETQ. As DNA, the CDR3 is TGCGCCAGCAGCGCCCGCAGCGGACCTCAAGAGACCCAGTACTTC. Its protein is CASSARSGPQETQYF.

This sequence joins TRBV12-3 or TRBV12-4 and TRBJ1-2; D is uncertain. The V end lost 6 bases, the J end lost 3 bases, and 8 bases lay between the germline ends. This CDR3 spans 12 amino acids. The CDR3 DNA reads TGTGCCAGCAGAGAGGGCTACTATGGCTACACCTTC. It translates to CASREGYYGYTF.

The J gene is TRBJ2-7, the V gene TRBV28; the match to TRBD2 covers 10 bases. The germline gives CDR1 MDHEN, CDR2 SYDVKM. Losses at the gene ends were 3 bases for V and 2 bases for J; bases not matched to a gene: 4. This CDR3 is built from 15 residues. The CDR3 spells CASSLASGGTYEQYF. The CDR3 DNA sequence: TGTGCCAGCAGTTTGGCTAGCGGGGGAACCTACGAGCAGTACTTC.

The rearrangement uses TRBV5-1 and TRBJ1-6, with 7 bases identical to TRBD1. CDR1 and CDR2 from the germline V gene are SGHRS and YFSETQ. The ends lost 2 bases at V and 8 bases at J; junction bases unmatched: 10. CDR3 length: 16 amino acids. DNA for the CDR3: TGCGCCAGCAGCTTTGCTACAGGGGTTTTAGATTCACCCCTCCACTTT. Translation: CASSFATGVLDSPLHF.

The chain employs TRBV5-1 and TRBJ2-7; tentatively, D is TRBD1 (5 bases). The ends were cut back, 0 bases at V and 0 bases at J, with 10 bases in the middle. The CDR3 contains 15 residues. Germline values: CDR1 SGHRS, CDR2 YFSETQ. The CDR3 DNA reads TGCGCCAGCAGCTTGGGGCAGGGCCTCTCCTACGAGCAGTACTTC. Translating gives CASSLGQGLSYEQYF.

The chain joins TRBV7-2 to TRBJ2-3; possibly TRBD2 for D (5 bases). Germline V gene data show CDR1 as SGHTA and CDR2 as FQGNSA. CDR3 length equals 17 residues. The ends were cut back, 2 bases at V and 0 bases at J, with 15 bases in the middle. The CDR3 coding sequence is TGTGCCAGCAGCTTATTATGGCGCGGGCCCAGCACAGATACGCAGTATTTT. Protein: CASSLLWRGPSTDTQYF.

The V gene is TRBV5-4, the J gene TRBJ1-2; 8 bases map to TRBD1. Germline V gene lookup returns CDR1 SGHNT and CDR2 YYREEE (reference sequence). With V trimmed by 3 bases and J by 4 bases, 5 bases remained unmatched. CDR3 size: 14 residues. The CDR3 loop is CASSSAGGVYGYTF. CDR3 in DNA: TGTGCCAGCAGCTCGGCAGGGGGCGTCTATGGCTACACCTTC.

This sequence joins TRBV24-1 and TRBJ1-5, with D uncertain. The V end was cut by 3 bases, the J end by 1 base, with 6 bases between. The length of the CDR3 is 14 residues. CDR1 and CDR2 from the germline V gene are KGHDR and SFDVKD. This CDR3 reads CATSDMGSNQPQHF. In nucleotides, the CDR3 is TGTGCCACCAGTGATATGGGCAGCAATCAGCCCCAGCATTTT.

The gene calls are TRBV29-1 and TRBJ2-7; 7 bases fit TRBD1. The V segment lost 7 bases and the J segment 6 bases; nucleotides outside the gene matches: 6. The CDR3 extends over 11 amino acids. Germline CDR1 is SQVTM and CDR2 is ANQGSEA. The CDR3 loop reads CSALTGSEQYF. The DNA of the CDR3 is TGCAGCGCCCTGACAGGGTCCGAGCAGTACTTC.

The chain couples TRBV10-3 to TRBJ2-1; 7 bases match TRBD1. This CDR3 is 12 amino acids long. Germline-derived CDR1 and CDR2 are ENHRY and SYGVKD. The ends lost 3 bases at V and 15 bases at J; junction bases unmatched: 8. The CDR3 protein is CAISDHRDRRFF. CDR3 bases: TGTGCCATCAGTGACCACCGGGACAGAAGGTTCTTC.

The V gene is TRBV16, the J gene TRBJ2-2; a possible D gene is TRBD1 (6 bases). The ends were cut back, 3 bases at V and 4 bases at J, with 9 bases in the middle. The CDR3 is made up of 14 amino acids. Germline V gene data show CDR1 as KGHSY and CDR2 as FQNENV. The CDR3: CASSQGAVTGELFF. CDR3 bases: TGTGCCAGCAGCCAGGGGGCGGTCACCGGGGAGCTGTTTTTT.

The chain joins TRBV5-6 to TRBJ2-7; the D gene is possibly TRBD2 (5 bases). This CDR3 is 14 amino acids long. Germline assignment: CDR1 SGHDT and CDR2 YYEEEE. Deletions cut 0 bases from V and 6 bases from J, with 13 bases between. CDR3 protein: CASSLVRESGEQYF. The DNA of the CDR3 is TGTGCCAGCAGCTTGGTACGGGAAAGTGGCGAGCAGTACTTC.

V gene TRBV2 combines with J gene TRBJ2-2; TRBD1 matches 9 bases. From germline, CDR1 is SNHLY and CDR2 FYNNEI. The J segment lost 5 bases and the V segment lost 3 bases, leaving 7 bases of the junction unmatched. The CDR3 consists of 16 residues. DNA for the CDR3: TGTGCCAGCAGTGAGGTTGGGACAGGGCAAACCGGGGAGCTGTTTTTT. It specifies CASSEVGTGQTGELFF.

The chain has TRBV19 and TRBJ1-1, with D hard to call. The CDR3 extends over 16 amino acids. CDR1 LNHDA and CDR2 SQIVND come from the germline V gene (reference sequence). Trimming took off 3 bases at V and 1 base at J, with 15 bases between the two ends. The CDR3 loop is CASSISVSPRNTEAFF. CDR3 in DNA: TGTGCCAGTAGTATTTCGGTTTCGCCCCGGAACACTGAAGCTTTCTTT.

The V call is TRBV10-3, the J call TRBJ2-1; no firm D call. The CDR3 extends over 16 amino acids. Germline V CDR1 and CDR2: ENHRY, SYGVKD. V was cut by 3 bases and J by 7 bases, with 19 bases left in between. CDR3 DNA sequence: TGTGCCATCAGTGATTCCGCCCCGATTTCGGGTAATGAGCAGTTCTTC. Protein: CAISDSAPISGNEQFF.

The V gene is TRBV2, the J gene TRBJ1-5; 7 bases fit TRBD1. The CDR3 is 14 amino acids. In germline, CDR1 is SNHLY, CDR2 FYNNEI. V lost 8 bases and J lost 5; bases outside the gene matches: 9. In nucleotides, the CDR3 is TGTGCCAGCGGGGGACAGTCAGGTGATCAGCCCCAGCATTTT. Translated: CASGGQSGDQPQHF. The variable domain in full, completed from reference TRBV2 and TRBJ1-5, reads EPEVTQTPSHQVTQMGQEVILRCVPISNHLYFYWYRQILGQKVEFLVSFYNNEISEKSEIFDDQFSVERPDGSNFTLKIRSTKLEDSAMYFCASGGQSGDQPQHFGDGTRLSIL.

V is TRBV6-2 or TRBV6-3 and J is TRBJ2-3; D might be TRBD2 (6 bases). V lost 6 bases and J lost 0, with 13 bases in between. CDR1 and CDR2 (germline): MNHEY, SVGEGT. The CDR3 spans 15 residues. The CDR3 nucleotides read TGTGCCAGCAGCCACGGTGGACTAAGCACAGATACGCAGTATTTT. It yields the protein CASSHGGLSTDTQYF.

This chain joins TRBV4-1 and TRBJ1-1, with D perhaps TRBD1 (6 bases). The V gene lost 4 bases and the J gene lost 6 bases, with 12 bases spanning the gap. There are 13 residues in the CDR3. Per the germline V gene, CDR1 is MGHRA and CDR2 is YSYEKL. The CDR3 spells CASSPGVTAEAFF. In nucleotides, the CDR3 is TGCGCCAGCAGCCCAGGGGTGACGGCTGAAGCTTTCTTT.

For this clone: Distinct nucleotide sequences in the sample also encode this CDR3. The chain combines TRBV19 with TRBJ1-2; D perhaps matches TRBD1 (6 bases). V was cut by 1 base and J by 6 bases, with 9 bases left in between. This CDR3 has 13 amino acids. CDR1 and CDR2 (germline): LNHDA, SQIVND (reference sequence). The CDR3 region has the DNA TGTGCCAGTAGTATAGGGCAGGGGAATGGCTACACCTTC. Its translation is CASSIGQGNGYTF.

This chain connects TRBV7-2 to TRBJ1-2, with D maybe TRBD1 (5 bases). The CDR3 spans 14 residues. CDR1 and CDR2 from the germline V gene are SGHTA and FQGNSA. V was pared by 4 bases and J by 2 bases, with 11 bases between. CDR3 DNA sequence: TGTGCCAGCAGCTCCGGGGGGGGAAACTATGGCTACACCTTC. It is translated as CASSSGGGNYGYTF.